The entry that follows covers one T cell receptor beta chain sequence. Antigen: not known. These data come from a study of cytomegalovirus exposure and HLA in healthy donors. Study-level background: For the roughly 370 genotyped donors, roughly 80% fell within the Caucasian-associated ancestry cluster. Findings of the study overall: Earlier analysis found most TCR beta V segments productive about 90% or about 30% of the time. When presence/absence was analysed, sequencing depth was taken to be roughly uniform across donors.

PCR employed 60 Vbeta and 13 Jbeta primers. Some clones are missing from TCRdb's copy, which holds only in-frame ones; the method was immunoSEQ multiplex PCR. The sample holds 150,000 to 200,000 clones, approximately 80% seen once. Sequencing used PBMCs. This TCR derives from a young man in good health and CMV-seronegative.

The CDR3 DNA reads TGTGCCAGCAGTTTACAGGCCAACTATGGCTACACCTTC. Translation gives CASSLQANYGYTF. The V call is TRBV28, the J call TRBJ1-2; D not certain. CDR1 and CDR2 from the germline V gene are MDHEN and SYDVKM. The germline V and J ends were trimmed by 2 bases and 2 bases, with 6 bases remaining between them. The CDR3 totals 13 residues.